The 9 T cell receptor beta chains below were found in one sample sequenced in a study of molecular identifiers for immune sequencing clone quantification. Using its own MiXCR run on the PCR reads, TCRdb lists one record per CDR3 protein. The sample has about 640,000 distinct CDR3 sequences; 20% are singletons. The sample comprised naive CD8+ T cells from blood, with Jurkat cell RNA spiked in. The subset: FACS-sorted CD8+CD4-CCR7+CD45RA+ naive T cells. These receptors were obtained from a human donor in good health. Some libraries in this study had Jurkat cell RNA spiked in.

In the case of this clonotype: A much larger clone is a single base away; this may be a read error. V and J are TRBV30 and TRBJ1-1; D is ambiguous. This CDR3 region has 13 residues. Germline CDR1 reads GTSNPN; CDR2 reads SVGIG (reference sequence). DNA for the CDR3: TGTGCCTGGAGTTTGTCTGGGAACGCTGAAGCTTTCTTT. Translation gives CAWSLSGNAEAFF.

In this sample, this clonotype turned up a few times. V gene TRBV28 combines with J gene TRBJ2-7; D is possibly TRBD1 (5 bases). The germline V gene encodes CDR1 MDHEN and CDR2 SYDVKM. Trimming pared 7 bases from V and 7 bases from J, leaving 11 bases between. There are 11 residues in the CDR3. CDR3 sequence: CASIRGGEQYF. DNA of the CDR3: TGTGCCAGCATTAGGGGTGGGGAGCAGTACTTC.

Regarding this clonotype: This may be a read error: a much more frequent sequence differs by one nucleotide. This chain joins TRBV19 and TRBJ2-7; D could derive from TRBD1 or TRBD2 (6 bases each). The germline V gene encodes CDR1 LNHDA and CDR2 SQIVND (reference sequence). Trimming pared 9 bases from V and 4 bases from J, leaving 13 bases between. This CDR3 has 12 residues. CDR3: CASAGAGYEQYF. The CDR3 DNA is TGTGCCAGCGCAGGGGCGGGGTACGAGCAGTACTTC.

The table lists this clonotype with many counts. V is TRBV30 and J is TRBJ2-7; a possible D gene is TRBD1 (6 bases). Trimming stripped 3 bases from V and 2 bases from J, with 20 bases between. This CDR3 comprises 16 residues. Germline CDR1 and CDR2: GTSNPN and SVGIG (reference sequence). CDR3 coding DNA: TGTGCCTGGAGCGACAGGTTGAGGGTTTCGGCCTACGAGCAGTACTTC. Translated, it gives CAWSDRLRVSAYEQYF.

Points on this clonotype: This clone may be a read error of a much larger clone one base away. No conserved phenylalanine or tryptophan is present at the end of the CDR3, so a read error is the likely explanation. V and J are TRBV20-1 and TRBJ2-7, with TRBD2 matching 7 bases. V was pared by 6 bases and J by 3 bases, with 11 bases of the junction left unmatched. This CDR3 spans 14 amino acids. Germline CDR1 and CDR2: DFQATT and SNEGSKA (reference sequence). DNA of the CDR3: TGCAGTGCGGATCCTTCCTGGGGGGGCTACGAGCAGTACCTC. Translated, it gives CSADPSWGGYEQYL.

This clonotype showed up many times. The V and J genes are TRBV20-1 and TRBJ2-5, with 11 bases fitting TRBD2. The V segment lost 2 bases and the J segment 5 bases; nucleotides outside the gene matches: 7. There are 15 residues in the CDR3. Germline V gene sequence: CDR1 DFQATT, CDR2 SNEGSKA (reference sequence). The chain's CDR3 is CSARPTSGRVETQYF. The CDR3 nucleotides are TGCAGTGCTAGACCCACTAGCGGGAGAGTGGAGACCCAGTACTTC.

A word on this clonotype: A read error may produce the germline difference seen at one junction end. This chain joins TRBV12-3 or TRBV12-4 and TRBJ1-6; the D gene is possibly TRBD1 (5 bases). The CDR3 spans 11 residues. This CDR3 is CTSSPGGPLHF. CDR3 DNA: TGTACCAGCAGCCCCGGGGGACCCCTCCACTTT.

The sample holds many counts of this clonotype. This chain connects TRBV6-2 or TRBV6-3 to TRBJ2-7; possibly TRBD1 or TRBD2 for D (5 bases each). There are 14 residues in the CDR3. The ends were cut back, 2 bases at V and 2 bases at J, with 10 bases in the middle. CDR1 MNHEY and CDR2 SVGEGT come from the germline V gene. This CDR3 is CASSYGGPTYEQYF. The CDR3 nucleotides read TGTGCCAGCAGTTACGGGGGTCCCACCTACGAGCAGTACTTC.

This clonotype was seen many times. The chain has TRBV11-2 and TRBJ2-3; the D gene is possibly TRBD2 (6 bases). V lost 4 bases and J 2 bases, leaving 13 bases between the germline ends. The germline gives CDR1 SGHAT, CDR2 FQNNGV. The CDR3 runs 15 residues. CDR3 loop: CASSSWGTYTDTQYF. The CDR3 nucleotides read TGTGCCAGCAGCTCCTGGGGGACTTACACAGATACGCAGTATTTT.